This TCR beta chain was observed in a study of T cell responses to AZD1222 COVID-19 vaccine. Combined were second doses at about 4 or about 12 weeks. This clone was counted between two and nine times. The CDR3 runs to 12 residues. Trimming shortened V by 4 bases and J by 3 bases, and 7 bases separated the two germline ends. The germline gives CDR1 SQVTM, CDR2 ANQGSEA. Profiling relied on immunoSEQ multiplex PCR, and the TCRdb table lists in-frame clones only, not all of them. Among about 69,000 clones listed, less than 90% were seen once. The V and J genes are TRBV29-1 and TRBJ1-5; no definite D call. The clonotype was recovered from an adult who received the AZD1222 COVID-19 vaccine. Sequencing used peripheral blood, obtained 28 days after the second AZD1222 dose. CDR3 sequence reads: CSVGQDNQPQHF. DNA of the CDR3: TGCAGCGTTGGGCAGGACAATCAGCCCCAGCATTTT.